This is a list of T cell receptor beta chains from one sample in a study of identical twins. From the 5' RACE reads, TCRdb called clonotypes with MiXCR, one entry per CDR3 protein. Here the sample spans some 1,700,000 distinct CDR3 sequences, about 32% being singletons. Sequenced: cord blood. Source of these receptors: a newborn girl in good health. CDR3s include the opening cysteine and the closing phenylalanine or tryptophan. D genes are given only for firm matches. Rows give clone size only sometimes, using once, few, many, or a class for an expanded clone.

D gene	V gene	clone size	J gene	CDR3 protein	CDR3 DNA
-	TRBV27	-	TRBJ1-1	CASYSDGDTEAFF	TGTGCCAGCTACTCAGACGGTGACACTGAAGCTTTCTTT
TRBD2	TRBV20-1	few	TRBJ2-3	CSARGLAGRGTDTQYF	TGCAGTGCTAGAGGACTAGCGGGTAGGGGCACAGATACGCAGTATTTT
-	TRBV9	-	TRBJ2-7	CASIDEQYF	TGTGCCAGCATCGACGAGCAGTACTTC
-	TRBV6-2/TRBV6-3	-	TRBJ2-7	CASSYETASAYEQYF	TGTGCCAGCAGTTACGAGACAGCGTCAGCCTACGAGCAGTACTTC
-	TRBV7-2	-	TRBJ2-7	CASSLAALYEQYF	TGTGCCAGCAGCTTAGCGGCCCTCTACGAGCAGTACTTC
TRBD1	TRBV5-6	few	TRBJ1-2	CASRLNRGYGYTF	TGTGCCAGCAGATTGAACAGGGGCTATGGCTACACCTTC
-	TRBV5-1	few	TRBJ2-5	CASSYQTETQYF	TGCGCCAGCAGCTACCAAACAGAGACCCAGTACTTC
-	TRBV20-1	-	TRBJ2-5	CSARGELARETQYF	TGCAGTGCTAGAGGGGAACTAGCAAGAGAGACCCAGTACTTC
-	TRBV25-1	-	TRBJ1-2	CASSDGYYSYTF	TGTGCCAGCAGTGACGGATACTATAGCTACACCTTC
-	TRBV13	-	TRBJ2-1	CASSLRVSWGDEQFF	TGTGCCAGCAGCTTAAGGGTGTCTTGGGGGGATGAGCAGTTCTTC
-	TRBV18	-	TRBJ1-1	CASSPTVLGEKTEAFF	TGTGCCAGCTCACCAACCGTTCTAGGCGAAAAAACTGAAGCTTTCTTT
TRBD1	TRBV2	once	TRBJ2-3	CAGRDRGPSTDTQYF	TGTGCCGGCCGAGACAGGGGACCTAGCACAGATACGCAGTATTTT
-	TRBV10-3	few	TRBJ2-3	CAISESRAGTDTQYF	TGTGCCATCAGTGAGTCGCGAGCGGGCACAGATACGCAGTATTTT
-	TRBV27	few	TRBJ2-7	CASSLRVFSAYEQYF	TGTGCCAGCAGTTTAAGGGTGTTTTCCGCCTACGAGCAGTACTTC
TRBD1	TRBV7-2	-	TRBJ1-1	CASSLRQGGWTEAFF	TGTGCCAGCAGCCTACGACAGGGAGGGTGGACTGAAGCTTTCTTT
-	TRBV20-1	-	TRBJ1-5	CSARDQRGGGQPQHF	TGCAGTGCTAGAGATCAAAGGGGAGGAGGTCAGCCCCAGCATTTT
TRBD2	TRBV25-1	-	TRBJ2-7	CASSESGRVPYEQYF	TGTGCCAGCAGTGAAAGCGGGAGAGTCCCCTACGAGCAGTACTTC
TRBD1	TRBV18	-	TRBJ1-1	CASSPIGDRGPNTEAFF	TGTGCCAGCTCACCAATAGGCGACAGGGGCCCGAACACTGAAGCTTTCTTT
TRBD1	TRBV3-1	few	TRBJ2-7	CASSQGRQGIYEQYF	TGTGCCAGCAGCCAAGGCAGACAGGGGATCTACGAGCAGTACTTC
-	TRBV20-1	few	TRBJ2-3	CSATEASRHSDTQYF	TGCAGTGCTACAGAGGCGTCGCGGCACTCAGATACGCAGTATTTT
TRBD2	TRBV7-2	-	TRBJ2-1	CASSSNHLAGGSNEQFF	TGTGCCAGCAGCTCAAACCACCTAGCGGGAGGGAGCAATGAGCAGTTCTTC
-	TRBV5-1	-	TRBJ2-2	CASSLANPLPGELFF	TGCGCCAGCAGCTTGGCTAACCCCCTACCCGGGGAGCTGTTTTTT
-	TRBV5-4	few	TRBJ1-1	CASSLTEMNTEAFF	TGTGCCAGCAGCTTGACAGAAATGAACACTGAAGCTTTCTTT
-	TRBV21-1	-	TRBJ2-4	CASSGGLAGDEGIQYF	TGTGCCAGCAGCGGGGGACTAGCTGGAGACGAGGGCATTCAGTACTTC
-	TRBV3-1	-	TRBJ2-7	CASSQDTSYGQYF	TGTGCCAGCAGCCAGGACACCTCCTACGGGCAGTACTTC
TRBD1	TRBV5-1	-	TRBJ1-5	CASSLKRPQGKNQPQHF	TGCGCCAGCAGCTTGAAAAGGCCACAGGGGAAGAATCAGCCCCAGCATTTT
-	TRBV3-1	-	TRBJ1-4	CASSQDRGGGNEKLFF	TGTGCCAGCAGCCAAGATCGGGGGGGAGGTAATGAAAAACTGTTTTTT
-	TRBV20-1	-	TRBJ1-2	CSATIPYYGYTF	TGCAGTGCCACTATCCCCTACTATGGCTACACCTTC
TRBD1	TRBV9	few	TRBJ1-2	CAIQGGYGYTF	TGTGCTATACAGGGGGGCTATGGCTACACCTTC
-	TRBV29-1	-	TRBJ1-2	CSVEIYGRYYGYTF	TGCAGCGTTGAAATTTACGGGCGCTACTATGGCTACACCTTC
-	TRBV25-1	once	TRBJ1-1	CASSAFVGIEAFF	TGTGCCAGCAGTGCTTTCGTGGGGATTGAAGCTTTCTTT
TRBD1	TRBV7-2	few	TRBJ2-1	CASSRTGDEQFF	TGTGCCAGCAGCCGGACAGGGGATGAGCAGTTCTTC
-	TRBV12-3/TRBV12-4	few	TRBJ1-1	CASGGGLDAEAFF	TGTGCCAGCGGGGGGGGCCTAGACGCTGAAGCTTTCTTT
-	TRBV6-1	-	TRBJ1-4	CASRPRATNEKLFF	TGTGCCTCAAGACCCAGAGCAACTAATGAAAAACTGTTTTTT
TRBD1	TRBV6-5	few	TRBJ1-2	CASRRRGTGGVGYTF	TGTGCCAGCAGACGAAGGGGGACAGGCGGCGTGGGCTACACCTTC
-	TRBV5-1	-	TRBJ2-7	CASSTLGRTGRDNEQYF	TGCGCCAGCAGTACACTTGGGAGGACAGGGAGGGACAATGAGCAGTACTTC
-	TRBV6-5	-	TRBJ1-6	CASRDTSSYNSPLHF	TGTGCCAGCAGGGACACGAGCTCCTATAATTCACCCCTCCACTTT
TRBD2	TRBV12-3/TRBV12-4	-	TRBJ2-3	CASSLGGGGTTDTQYF	TGTGCCAGCAGTTTAGGTGGCGGGGGAACAACAGATACGCAGTATTTT
TRBD2	TRBV4-2	-	TRBJ2-3	CASSQARGGAWTDTQYF	TGTGCCAGCAGCCAAGCTCGCGGGGGGGCTTGGACAGACACGCAGTATTTT
-	TRBV6-5	-	TRBJ2-2	CASLGGPTGELFF	TGTGCCTCACTCGGGGGCCCCACCGGGGAGCTGTTTTTT
TRBD1	TRBV5-4	few	TRBJ2-7	CASSLVSGQINEQYF	TGTGCCAGCAGCTTGGTGTCGGGACAGATAAACGAGCAGTACTTC
-	TRBV12-3/TRBV12-4	-	TRBJ1-1	CASDDFNTEAFF	TGTGCCAGCGATGACTTTAACACTGAAGCTTTCTTT
TRBD1	TRBV27	few	TRBJ1-5	CASSTQGARNQPQHF	TGTGCCAGCAGTACACAGGGGGCCCGTAATCAGCCCCAGCATTTT
-	TRBV10-3	-	TRBJ2-7	CAISGRGNEQYF	TGTGCCATCAGTGGAAGAGGCAATGAGCAGTACTTC
-	TRBV11-2	few	TRBJ2-4	CASTKRSGNIQYF	TGTGCCAGCACCAAAAGGAGTGGGAACATTCAGTACTTC
TRBD1	TRBV20-1	-	TRBJ1-2	CSARDLGQGYGYTF	TGCAGTGCTAGAGATCTCGGACAGGGCTATGGCTACACCTTC
-	TRBV2	-	TRBJ2-3	CASSESPTSTDTQYF	TGTGCCAGCAGTGAAAGTCCAACTAGCACAGATACGCAGTATTTT
-	TRBV11-2	-	TRBJ2-7	CASSLDPAEQYF	TGTGCCAGCAGCTTAGATCCGGCCGAGCAGTACTTC
-	TRBV20-1	few	TRBJ1-4	CSAEGGVDEKLFF	TGCAGTGCTGAGGGAGGAGTCGATGAAAAACTGTTTTTT
TRBD1	TRBV28	-	TRBJ2-7	CASSPPPGTAFSYEQYF	TGTGCCAGCAGCCCCCCCCCCGGGACAGCCTTCTCCTACGAGCAGTACTTC
-	TRBV20-1	-	TRBJ1-5	CSARDVGGSQPQHF	TGCAGTGCTAGAGACGTGGGGGGGAGTCAGCCCCAGCATTTT
-	TRBV4-2	-	TRBJ1-5	CASSQDRVDQPQHF	TGTGCCAGCAGCCAAGACAGGGTCGATCAGCCCCAGCATTTT
-	TRBV11-2	once	TRBJ2-7	CASSRLGQLNSSYEQYF	TGTGCCAGCAGCCGCCTGGGGCAGCTTAACAGCTCCTACGAGCAGTACTTC
-	TRBV6-5	-	TRBJ2-1	CASSYSTWAVYNEQFF	TGTGCCAGCAGTTACTCAACCTGGGCCGTATACAATGAGCAGTTCTTC
-	TRBV4-2	once	TRBJ2-7	CASSQGLTGSVQYF	TGTGCCAGCAGCCAGGGCCTCACAGGGTCAGTGCAGTACTTC